The 30 T cell receptor beta chains below come from one sample, sequenced in a study of cytomegalovirus exposure and HLA in healthy donors. Primers for the PCR totalled 60 Vbeta and 13 Jbeta. Only in-frame clones appear in the TCRdb table, and some are missing; sequencing was by immunoSEQ multiplex PCR. The table lists 130,000 to 150,000 clones, over 65% of them singletons, with around 3.2% in the top ten. The sequenced sample was PBMCs. The origin of the receptors is a female donor in good health and CMV-seronegative.

V is TRBV27 and J is TRBJ2-5, with TRBD2 matching over 10 bases. The V gene's germline CDR1 is MNHEY and CDR2 SMNVEV (reference sequence). CDR3 length: 16 residues. Trimming cost V 10 bases and J 1 base; bases outside gene matches: 12. Here the CDR3 DNA reads TGTGCCACGAAATCGAGAGCGGGGGGGCGCCAAGAGACCCAGTACTTC. This translates into CATKSRAGGRQETQYF.

This clone was observed a single time. The chain is built from TRBV5-1 and TRBJ2-2, with D possibly being TRBD1 (6 bases). CDR1 is SGHRS, CDR2 YFSETQ, per germline. The CDR3 runs 16 residues. Deletions cut 0 bases from V and 7 bases from J, with 16 bases between. Here the CDR3 DNA reads TGCGCCAGCAGCTTGGCGTGGTACAGGGTTGACGGGGAGCTGTTTTTT. It specifies CASSLAWYRVDGELFF. Together with reference TRBV5-1 and TRBJ2-2, the CDR3 gives the full variable domain: KAGVTQTPRYLIKTRGQQVTLSCSPISGHRSVSWYQQTPGQGLQFLFEYFSETQRNKGNFPGRFSGRQFSNSRSEMNVSTLELGDSALYLCASSLAWYRVDGELFFGEGSRLTVL.

This clone was seen a single time. The J gene is TRBJ2-1, the V gene TRBV6-1; 10 bases agree with TRBD2. V lost 5 bases, J lost 7 bases, and 5 bases stayed unmatched. Germline V gene sequence: CDR1 MNHNS, CDR2 SASEGT. CDR3 length equals 14 residues. CDR3 in amino acids: CASSPGLASNEQFF. The DNA for the CDR3 is TGTGCCAGCAGTCCGGGACTAGCGAGTAATGAGCAGTTCTTC.

V gene TRBV19 combines with J gene TRBJ2-2, with D perhaps TRBD2 (6 bases). This CDR3 contains 15 residues. In germline, CDR1 is LNHDA, CDR2 SQIVND (reference sequence). V was cut by 1 base and J by 6 bases, with 12 bases left in between. CDR3: CASSIAGGRAGELFF. CDR3 in DNA: TGTGCCAGTAGTATAGCCGGGGGTCGGGCCGGGGAGCTGTTTTTT.

Of note for this clone: This specimen includes other DNA sequences encoding the same CDR3. V is TRBV10-3 and J is TRBJ2-3, with D tentatively TRBD1 (6 bases). Trimming shortened V by 2 bases and J by 6 bases, and 15 bases separated the two germline ends. The CDR3 extends over 15 amino acids. CDR1 is ENHRY and CDR2 is SYGVKD in the germline V gene. CDR3 in DNA: TGTGCCATCAGTGAGGCAGGGGAAAAATCGGATACGCAGTATTTT. It specifies CAISEAGEKSDTQYF.

The CDR3 reads CSVVERHTEAFF. The CDR3 coding sequence is TGCAGCGTTGTAGAGCGCCACACTGAAGCTTTCTTT. The chain recombines TRBV29-1 with TRBJ1-1; D is unclear. V was clipped by 4 bases and J by 3 bases, with 9 bases between them. The germline CDR1 and CDR2 sequences are SQVTM and ANQGSEA. This CDR3 spans 12 amino acids.

V usage is TRBV28 and J usage is TRBJ1-5, with TRBD1 matching over 7 bases. Trimming cost V 5 bases and J 8 bases; bases outside gene matches: 9. CDR3 size: 14 residues. The V gene's germline CDR1 is MDHEN and CDR2 SYDVKM. CDR3 sequence: CASSRGQEKEPQHF. Written as DNA, the CDR3 is TGTGCCAGCAGTCGCGGACAGGAGAAAGAGCCCCAGCATTTT.

The V gene is TRBV5-1, the J gene TRBJ2-1, with D perhaps matching TRBD2 (5 bases). V lost 4 bases and J lost 0, with 29 bases in between. CDR3 length: 21 amino acids. Germline V gene lookup returns CDR1 SGHRS and CDR2 YFSETQ. This chain's CDR3 is CASSRIRRGEGPSLSYNEQFF. For the CDR3, the DNA is TGCGCCAGCAGCCGAATCCGTCGGGGTGAAGGGCCCTCTCTCTCCTACAATGAGCAGTTCTTC.

CDR3 bases: TGTGCCAGCAGCCCGGGGGGGACAGATACGCAGTATTTT. Amino acids: CASSPGGTDTQYF. The chain couples TRBV11-3 to TRBJ2-3; 8 nucleotides match TRBD2. CDR1 SGHNT and CDR2 YENEEA come from the germline V gene. This CDR3 comprises 13 residues. The J segment lost 3 bases and the V segment lost 5 bases, leaving 1 base of the junction unmatched.

V usage is TRBV2 and J usage is TRBJ2-1, with TRBD1 identical over 8 bases. CDR1 and CDR2 from the germline V gene are SNHLY and FYNNEI. The CDR3 has 16 residues. The V and J ends lost 1 base and 5 bases, in that order; junction bases with no gene match: 7. The CDR3 protein is CASSEELGQVHNEQFF. In DNA form, the CDR3 reads TGTGCCAGCAGTGAAGAGCTGGGACAGGTGCACAATGAGCAGTTCTTC.

The rearrangement links TRBV7-2 to TRBJ2-1, with TRBD2 matching 13 bases. The junction had 13 bases not matched to a gene; V was cut back by 5 bases and J by 6 bases. Germline V gives CDR1 SGHTA, CDR2 FQGNSA. CDR3 length equals 18 residues. The CDR3 sequence: CASSRGLAGAPSGNEQFF. CDR3 nucleotides: TGTGCCAGCAGCAGAGGACTAGCGGGGGCCCCCTCAGGCAATGAGCAGTTCTTC.

This clone was detected only a few times. V is TRBV9 and J is TRBJ2-4; possible D gene TRBD1, 5 bases. Trimming stripped 0 bases from V and 1 base from J, with 8 bases between. The CDR3 has 15 amino acids. CDR1 is SGDLS, CDR2 YYNGEE, per germline. CDR3 nucleotide sequence: TGTGCCAGCAGCGTAGAGGGGAAGGCCAAAAACATTCAGTACTTC. The encoded protein is CASSVEGKAKNIQYF.

The chain has TRBV28 and TRBJ1-5; 7 nucleotides line up with TRBD1. The CDR3 covers 14 residues. Losses at the gene ends were 4 bases for V and 3 bases for J; bases not matched to a gene: 3. The germline V gene encodes CDR1 MDHEN and CDR2 SYDVKM. CDR3 loop: CASSSGTVNQPQHF. CDR3 DNA sequence: TGTGCCAGCAGTTCAGGGACAGTCAATCAGCCCCAGCATTTT. Looking up the rest from reference TRBV28 and TRBJ1-5 gives the full variable domain: DVKVTQSSRYLVKRTGEKVFLECVQDMDHENMFWYRQDPGLGLRLIYFSYDVKMKEKGDIPEGYSVSREKKERFSLILESASTNQTSMYLCASSSGTVNQPQHFGDGTRLSIL.

The chain is built from TRBV2 and TRBJ1-3; tentative D call: TRBD1 (6 bases). Trimming removed 4 bases at V and 2 bases at J, with 15 bases between. In germline, CDR1 is SNHLY, CDR2 FYNNEI. CDR3 length: 16 residues. The CDR3 DNA follows: TGTGCCAGCAGTGGACAGGCCCTTGTAGCTGGAAACACCATATATTTT. It encodes CASSGQALVAGNTIYF.

The CDR3 DNA reads as TGTGCCAGCAGCTGGGGTATGTGGGCAGGGGTCAATGAGCAGTTCTTC. This gives the protein CASSWGMWAGVNEQFF. V and J are TRBV7-2 and TRBJ2-1; a weak D match, TRBD1 (6 bases). The CDR3 is 16 amino acids. Trimming removed 4 bases at V and 6 bases at J, with 19 bases between. CDR1 and CDR2 (germline): SGHTA, FQGNSA.

This clone was seen only once. The chain has TRBV7-6 and TRBJ1-4; D is uncertain. The CDR3 contains 15 residues. The V gene's germline CDR1 is SGHVS and CDR2 FNYEAQ. Trimming pared 5 bases from V and 3 bases from J, leaving 13 bases between. The CDR3 DNA reads as TGTGCCAGCAGCCGCTCGGGAGGGTCTAATGAAAAACTGTTTTTT. Translating it yields CASSRSGGSNEKLFF. The variable domain in full, completed from reference TRBV7-6 and TRBJ1-4, reads GAGVSQSPRYKVTKRGQDVALRCDPISGHVSLYWYRQALGQGPEFLTYFNYEAQQDKSGLPNDRFSAERPEGSISTLTIQRTEQRDSAMYRCASSRSGGSNEKLFFGSGTQLSVL.

For this clone: One junction end disagrees with the germline gene, perhaps due to a read error. The J gene is TRBJ2-3, the V gene TRBV7-2; 7 bases agree with TRBD2. The CDR3 has 15 residues. Looked up from germline, CDR1 is SGHTA and CDR2 is FQGNSA. The CDR3 protein is CASSLVAGITNTQYF. DNA for the CDR3: TGTGCCAGCAGCTTAGTAGCGGGTATCACAAATACGCAGTATTTT.

This rearrangement joins TRBV28 to TRBJ2-7, with D possibly TRBD2 on 5 matching bases. This CDR3 spans 16 amino acids. Trimming shortened V by 5 bases and J by 2 bases, and 19 bases separated the two germline ends. Germline lookup yields CDR1 MDHEN and CDR2 SYDVKM. The CDR3 protein is CASSLGGFGQTYEQYF. In nucleotides, the CDR3 is TGTGCCAGCAGTCTAGGAGGCTTCGGTCAAACCTACGAGCAGTACTTC.

In its sample, this clone was seen a few times. The DNA for the CDR3 is TGCAGCGTGTCGCTCCGACTAGCGGGAGGCCATGAGCAGTTCTTC. It translates to CSVSLRLAGGHEQFF. The chain is built from TRBV29-1 and TRBJ2-1; TRBD2 agrees at 13 bases. The CDR3 covers 15 residues. The germline V gene encodes CDR1 SQVTM and CDR2 ANQGSEA. The J segment lost 8 bases and the V segment lost 6 bases, leaving 10 bases of the junction unmatched.

The chain links TRBV28 to TRBJ1-5; maybe TRBD1 (6 bases). Germline values: CDR1 MDHEN, CDR2 SYDVKM. The V end lost 5 bases, the J end lost 1 base, and 18 bases lay between the germline ends. CDR3 size: 17 residues. The CDR3 here is CASSPFRGGASNQPQHF. DNA for the CDR3: TGTGCCAGCAGTCCCTTTCGCGGGGGGGCAAGCAATCAGCCCCAGCATTTT. Based on the CDR3 plus reference TRBV28 and TRBJ1-5, the full variable domain is DVKVTQSSRYLVKRTGEKVFLECVQDMDHENMFWYRQDPGLGLRLIYFSYDVKMKEKGDIPEGYSVSREKKERFSLILESASTNQTSMYLCASSPFRGGASNQPQHFGDGTRLSIL.

This clone occurred a few times. This sequence joins TRBV25-1 and TRBJ1-4; no firm D call. From germline, CDR1 is MGHDK and CDR2 SYGVNS. This CDR3 is built from 12 residues. Trimming cost V 3 bases and J 8 bases, with 7 bases left between them. The CDR3 is CASSERGEKLFF. CDR3 DNA: TGTGCCAGCAGTGAGAGAGGGGAAAAACTGTTTTTT.

The rearrangement joins TRBV7-9 to TRBJ2-7; D is ambiguous. This CDR3 is 15 amino acids long. In germline, CDR1 is SEHNR, CDR2 FQNEAQ (reference sequence). Trimming took 4 bases from V and 4 from J, leaving 17 bases between them. The CDR3 region is CASSSASQISYEQYF. Here the CDR3 DNA reads TGTGCCAGCAGCTCAGCTTCACAGATTTCGTACGAGCAGTACTTC.

This chain connects TRBV7-8 to TRBJ2-5; D not certain. The CDR3 sequence is 14 residues long. CDR1 SGHVS and CDR2 FQNEAQ come from the germline V gene. V lost 0 bases, J lost 7 bases, and 12 bases lay in between. In DNA form, the CDR3 reads TGTGCCAGCAGCTTAGCGAGGTTGATGGGGACCCAGTACTTC. This gives the protein CASSLARLMGTQYF.

The chain is built from TRBV9 and TRBJ2-3; the D gene is possibly TRBD1 (6 bases). The CDR3 is 12 amino acids. Trimming cost V 7 bases and J 1 base, with 7 bases left between them. Germline V lookup: CDR1 SGDLS, CDR2 YYNGEE. CDR3 in amino acids: CASSGGTDTQYF. CDR3 bases: TGTGCCAGCTCAGGGGGCACAGATACGCAGTATTTT.

The CDR3 region has the DNA TGTGCCAGCAATGGACAGGGGGCAGGCGAGCAGTACTTC. Translating it yields CASNGQGAGEQYF. The chain carries TRBV2 and TRBJ2-7; 11 bases fit TRBD1. This CDR3 is built from 13 residues. The germline CDR1 and CDR2 sequences are SNHLY and FYNNEI. Trimming removed 7 bases from V and 6 bases from J; junction bases left unmatched: 5.

This clone occurred a few times. The chain's CDR3 is CATSGSTSGTDTQYF. The CDR3 DNA follows: TGTGCCACCAGCGGAAGTACTAGCGGCACAGATACGCAGTATTTT. The rearrangement links TRBV15 to TRBJ2-3; 7 bases match TRBD2. The CDR3 is 15 residues long. J was trimmed by 1 base and V by 5 bases; bases with no gene match: 6. Germline V CDR1 and CDR2: LNHNV, YYDKDF (reference sequence).

The chain links TRBV5-6 to TRBJ1-2; tentatively, D is TRBD1 (6 bases). This CDR3 is 16 amino acids long. Looked up from germline, CDR1 is SGHDT and CDR2 is YYEEEE. V was shortened by 4 bases and J by 3 bases, with 19 bases between the two germline ends. The DNA of the CDR3 is TGTGCCAGCAGCCTCTCCCGGGACACCTATTACTATGGCTACACCTTC. Amino acid sequence: CASSLSRDTYYYGYTF. The entire variable domain, with the rest obtained from reference TRBV5-6 and TRBJ1-2, is as follows: DAGVTQSPTHLIKTRGQQVTLRCSPKSGHDTVSWYQQALGQGPQFIFQYYEEEERQRGNFPDRFSGHQFPNYSSELNVNALLLGDSALYLCASSLSRDTYYYGYTFGSGTRLTVV.

This clone occurred once. V is TRBV27 and J is TRBJ2-2; 8 bases align to TRBD2. The CDR3 runs to 17 residues. Germline V gives CDR1 MNHEY, CDR2 SMNVEV (reference sequence). Unmatched junction bases numbered 15, after V lost 5 bases and J lost 7 bases. The chain's CDR3 is CASSVSGLDVPYGELFF. Written as DNA, the CDR3 is TGTGCCAGCAGTGTGTCGGGACTAGATGTTCCCTACGGGGAGCTGTTTTTT.

The V call is TRBV27, the J call TRBJ1-5; D is uncertain. The germline V and J ends were trimmed by 6 bases and 3 bases, with 15 bases remaining between them. Germline V CDR1 and CDR2: MNHEY, SMNVEV (reference sequence). The CDR3 extends over 15 amino acids. The CDR3 DNA follows: TGTGCCAGCAGCACTAATATGGGTGACAATCAGCCCCAGCATTTT. Protein sequence: CASSTNMGDNQPQHF.

In nucleotides, the CDR3 is TGTGCCAGCAGCTTGACAGGGGTCGCCTACAATGAGCAGTTCTTC. It is translated as CASSLTGVAYNEQFF. The J gene is TRBJ2-1, the V gene TRBV5-4; TRBD1 agrees at 7 bases. After removal of 1 base from V and 2 bases from J, the junction contained 3 bases not matched to a gene. Germline-derived CDR1 and CDR2 are SGHNT and YYREEE (reference sequence). This CDR3 comprises 15 residues. Full variable domain (missing parts from reference TRBV5-4 and TRBJ2-1): ETGVTQSPTHLIKTRGQQVTLRCSSQSGHNTVSWYQQALGQGPQFIFQYYREEENGRGNFPPRFSGLQFPNYSSELNVNALELDDSALYLCASSLTGVAYNEQFFGPGTRLTVL.